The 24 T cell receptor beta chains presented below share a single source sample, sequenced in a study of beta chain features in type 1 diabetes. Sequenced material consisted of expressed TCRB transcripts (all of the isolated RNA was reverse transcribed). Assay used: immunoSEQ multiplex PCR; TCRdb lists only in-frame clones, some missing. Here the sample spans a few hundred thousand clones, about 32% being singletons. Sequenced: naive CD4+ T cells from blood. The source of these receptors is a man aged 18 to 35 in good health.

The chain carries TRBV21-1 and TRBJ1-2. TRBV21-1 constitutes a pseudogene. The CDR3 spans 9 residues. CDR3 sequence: CASTDGYTF. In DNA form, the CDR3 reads TGTGCCAGCACGGATGGCTACACCTTC.

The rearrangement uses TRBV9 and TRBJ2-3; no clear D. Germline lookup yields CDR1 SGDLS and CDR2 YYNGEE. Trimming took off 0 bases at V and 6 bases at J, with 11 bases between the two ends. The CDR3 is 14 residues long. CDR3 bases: TGTGCCAGCAGCGTAGCCACAGCCACCGATACGCAGTATTTT. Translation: CASSVATATDTQYF.

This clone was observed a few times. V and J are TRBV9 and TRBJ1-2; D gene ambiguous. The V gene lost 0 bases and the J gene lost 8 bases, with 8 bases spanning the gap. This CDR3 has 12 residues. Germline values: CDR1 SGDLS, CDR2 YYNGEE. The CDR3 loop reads CASSVVSSGYTF. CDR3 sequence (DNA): TGTGCCAGCAGCGTAGTTTCATCGGGCTACACCTTC. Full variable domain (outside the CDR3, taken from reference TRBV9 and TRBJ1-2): DSGVTQTPKHLITATGQRVTLRCSPRSGDLSVYWYQQSLDQGLQFLIQYYNGEERAKGNILERFSAQQFPDLHSELNLSSLELGDSALYFCASSVVSSGYTFGSGTRLTVV.

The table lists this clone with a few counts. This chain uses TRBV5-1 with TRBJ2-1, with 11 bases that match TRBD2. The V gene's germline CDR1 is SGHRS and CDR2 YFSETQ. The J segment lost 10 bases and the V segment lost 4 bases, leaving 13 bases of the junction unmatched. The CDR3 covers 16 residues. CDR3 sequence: CASSPEIGTSGREQFF. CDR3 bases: TGCGCCAGCAGCCCGGAGATCGGGACTAGCGGAAGGGAGCAGTTCTTC.

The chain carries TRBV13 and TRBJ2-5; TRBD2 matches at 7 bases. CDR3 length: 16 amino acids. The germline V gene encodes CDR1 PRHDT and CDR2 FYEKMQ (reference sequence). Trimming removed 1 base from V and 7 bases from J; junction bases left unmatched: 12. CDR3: CASSLAGGRLRGTQYF. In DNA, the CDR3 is TGTGCCAGCAGCTTAGCCGGCGGGAGACTTCGAGGGACCCAGTACTTC.

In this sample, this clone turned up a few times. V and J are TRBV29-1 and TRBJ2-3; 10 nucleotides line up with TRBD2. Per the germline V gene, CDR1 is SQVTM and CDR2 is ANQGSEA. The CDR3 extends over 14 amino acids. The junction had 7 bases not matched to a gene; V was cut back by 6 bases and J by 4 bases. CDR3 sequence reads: CSVSSGRGADTQYF. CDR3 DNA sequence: TGCAGCGTGTCCAGCGGGAGGGGCGCAGATACGCAGTATTTT.

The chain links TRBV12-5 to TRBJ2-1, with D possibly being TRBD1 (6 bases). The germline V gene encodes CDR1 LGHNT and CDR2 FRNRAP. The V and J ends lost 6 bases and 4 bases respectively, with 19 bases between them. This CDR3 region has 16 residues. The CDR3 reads CASGHPSRTVYNEQFF. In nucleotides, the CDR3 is TGTGCTAGTGGCCATCCTTCCCGGACAGTGTACAATGAGCAGTTCTTC.

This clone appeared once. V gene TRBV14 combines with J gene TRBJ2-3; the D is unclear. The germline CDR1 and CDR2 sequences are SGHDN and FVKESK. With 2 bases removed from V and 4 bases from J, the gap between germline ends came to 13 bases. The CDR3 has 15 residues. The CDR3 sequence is CASSQSYPEPDTQYF. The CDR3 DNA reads TGTGCCAGCAGCCAATCGTACCCCGAACCAGATACGCAGTATTTT.

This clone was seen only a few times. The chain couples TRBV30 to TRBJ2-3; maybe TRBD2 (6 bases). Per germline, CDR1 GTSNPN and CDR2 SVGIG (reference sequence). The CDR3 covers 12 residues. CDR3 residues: CVATGGTDTQYF. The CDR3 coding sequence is TGTGTCGCGACGGGGGGCACAGATACGCAGTATTTT.

The CDR3 here is CAISEATTDTQYF. The CDR3 coding sequence is TGTGCCATCAGTGAGGCCACCACAGATACGCAGTATTTT. The rearrangement uses TRBV10-3 and TRBJ2-3; D gene uncertain. This CDR3 region has 13 residues. Germline CDR1 and CDR2: ENHRY and SYGVKD. V lost 2 bases and J 2 bases, leaving 5 bases between the germline ends.

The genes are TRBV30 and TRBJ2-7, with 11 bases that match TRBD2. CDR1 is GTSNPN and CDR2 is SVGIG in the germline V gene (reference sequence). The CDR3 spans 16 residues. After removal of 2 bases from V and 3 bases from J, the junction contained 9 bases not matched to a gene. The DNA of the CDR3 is TGTGCCTGGAGTCCCGGCCTAGCGGGAGGTCACTACGAGCAGTACTTC. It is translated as CAWSPGLAGGHYEQYF.

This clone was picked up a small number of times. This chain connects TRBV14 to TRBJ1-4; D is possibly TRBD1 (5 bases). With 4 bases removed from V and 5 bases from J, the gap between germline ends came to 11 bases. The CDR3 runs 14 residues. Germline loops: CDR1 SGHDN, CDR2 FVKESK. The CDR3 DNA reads TGTGCCAGCAGCCTCGGGACGGACAATGAAAAACTGTTTTTT. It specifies CASSLGTDNEKLFF. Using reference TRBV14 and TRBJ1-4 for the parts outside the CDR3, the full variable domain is EAGVTQFPSHSVIEKGQTVTLRCDPISGHDNLYWYRRVMGKEIKFLLHFVKESKQDESGMPNNRFLAERTGGTYSTLKVQPAELEDSGVYFCASSLGTDNEKLFFGSGTQLSVL.

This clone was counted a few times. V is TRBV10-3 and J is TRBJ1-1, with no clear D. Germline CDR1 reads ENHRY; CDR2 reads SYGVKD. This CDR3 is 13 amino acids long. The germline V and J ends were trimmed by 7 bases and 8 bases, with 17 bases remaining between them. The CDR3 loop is CAIMGDRRREAFF. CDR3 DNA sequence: TGTGCCATCATGGGCGACCGACGAAGAGAAGCTTTCTTT.

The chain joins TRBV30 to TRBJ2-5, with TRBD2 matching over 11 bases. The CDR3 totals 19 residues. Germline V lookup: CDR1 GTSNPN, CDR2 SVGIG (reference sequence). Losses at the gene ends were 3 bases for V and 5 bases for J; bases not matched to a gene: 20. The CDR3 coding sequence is TGTGCCTGGAGCCGAACCCGGACTAGCGGGCCCCTAGGCGGGGAGACCCAGTACTTC. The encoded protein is CAWSRTRTSGPLGGETQYF.

CDR3 in amino acids: CASSSGRLAGSYNEQFF. The CDR3 coding sequence is TGCGCCAGCAGCTCAGGGAGACTAGCGGGTTCCTACAATGAGCAGTTCTTC. This chain connects TRBV4-1 to TRBJ2-1; TRBD2 matches 10 bases. Per the germline V gene, CDR1 is MGHRA and CDR2 is YSYEKL. Unmatched junction bases numbered 8, after V lost 5 bases and J lost 1 base. There are 17 residues in the CDR3.

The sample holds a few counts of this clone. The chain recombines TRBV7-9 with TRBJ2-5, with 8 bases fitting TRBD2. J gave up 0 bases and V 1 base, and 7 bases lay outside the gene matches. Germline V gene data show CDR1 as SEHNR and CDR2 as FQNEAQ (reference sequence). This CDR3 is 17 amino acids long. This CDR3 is CASSLGSGTTYQETQYF. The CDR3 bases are TGTGCCAGCAGCTTAGGTAGCGGGACAACGTACCAAGAGACCCAGTACTTC.

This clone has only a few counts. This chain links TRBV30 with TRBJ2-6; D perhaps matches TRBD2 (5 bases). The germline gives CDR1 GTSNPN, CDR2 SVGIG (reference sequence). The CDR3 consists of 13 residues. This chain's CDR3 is CAREYSGANVLTF. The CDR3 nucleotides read TGTGCTAGGGAGTACTCTGGGGCCAACGTCCTGACTTTC. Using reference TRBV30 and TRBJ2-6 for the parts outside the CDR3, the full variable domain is SQTIHQWPATLVQPVGSPLSLECTVEGTSNPNLYWYRQAAGRGLQLLFYSVGIGQISSEVPQNLSASRPQDRQFILSSKKLLLSDSGFYLCAREYSGANVLTFGAGSRLTVL.

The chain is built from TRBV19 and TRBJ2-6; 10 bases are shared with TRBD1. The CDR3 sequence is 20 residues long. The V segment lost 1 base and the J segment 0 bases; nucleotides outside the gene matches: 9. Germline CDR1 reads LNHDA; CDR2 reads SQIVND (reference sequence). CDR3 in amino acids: CASSIGDRGRFSSGANVLTF. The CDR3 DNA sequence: TGTGCCAGTAGTATAGGGGACAGGGGACGCTTCAGCTCTGGGGCCAACGTCCTGACTTTC.

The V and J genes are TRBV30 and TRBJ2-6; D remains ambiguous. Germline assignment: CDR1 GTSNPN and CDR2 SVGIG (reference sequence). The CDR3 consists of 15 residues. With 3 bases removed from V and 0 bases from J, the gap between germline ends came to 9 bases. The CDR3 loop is CAWSRLHSGANVLTF. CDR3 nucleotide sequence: TGTGCCTGGAGCCGACTCCACTCTGGGGCCAACGTCCTGACTTTC.

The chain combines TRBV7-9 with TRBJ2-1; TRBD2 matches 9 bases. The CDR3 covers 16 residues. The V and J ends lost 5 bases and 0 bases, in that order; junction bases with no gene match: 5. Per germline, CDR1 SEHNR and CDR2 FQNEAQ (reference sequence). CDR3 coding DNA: TGTGCCAGCAGCCCCGCACTAGCGGGCTCCTACAATGAGCAGTTCTTC. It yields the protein CASSPALAGSYNEQFF.

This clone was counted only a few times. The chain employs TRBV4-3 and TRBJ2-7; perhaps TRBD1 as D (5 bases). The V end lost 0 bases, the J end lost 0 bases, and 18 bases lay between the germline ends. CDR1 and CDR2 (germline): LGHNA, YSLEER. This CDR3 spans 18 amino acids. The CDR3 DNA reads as TGCGCCAGCAGCCAAGATCTCCAGGGCCAAACGAGCTCCTACGAGCAGTACTTC. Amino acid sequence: CASSQDLQGQTSSYEQYF.

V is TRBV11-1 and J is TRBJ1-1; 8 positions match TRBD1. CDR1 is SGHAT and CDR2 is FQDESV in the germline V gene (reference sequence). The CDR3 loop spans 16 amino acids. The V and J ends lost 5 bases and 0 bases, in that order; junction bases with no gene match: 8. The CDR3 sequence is CASSRGTGPMNTEAFF. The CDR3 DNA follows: TGTGCCAGCAGCCGCGGGACAGGCCCCATGAACACTGAAGCTTTCTTT.

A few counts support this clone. The CDR3 protein is CAWSPGGYGEKLFF. Here the CDR3 DNA reads TGTGCCTGGAGTCCTGGAGGGTATGGGGAAAAACTGTTTTTT. The chain is built from TRBV30 and TRBJ1-4; D is unresolved. CDR1 is GTSNPN, CDR2 SVGIG, per germline (reference sequence). The CDR3 runs to 14 residues. The V end lost 2 bases, the J end lost 8 bases, and 15 bases lay between the germline ends.

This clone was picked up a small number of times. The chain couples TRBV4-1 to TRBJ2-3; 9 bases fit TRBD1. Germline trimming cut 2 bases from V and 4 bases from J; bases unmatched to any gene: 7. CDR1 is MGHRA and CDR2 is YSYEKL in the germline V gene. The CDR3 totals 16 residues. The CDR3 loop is CASSQYRDRASDTQYF. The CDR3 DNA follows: TGCGCCAGCAGCCAATACCGGGACAGGGCGTCAGATACGCAGTATTTT.